This TCR beta chain was captured in a study of blood T cell repertoires in COVID-19 (dated by TCRdb to 2018 to 2021). Regarding the complete study: Samples covering the acute and convalescent phases of COVID-19 were provided by collaborators in the United States, Italy and Spain. The prospective study material was composed of cDNA or gDNA derived from T cells, B-cell-depleted T cells, or PBMCs. The dataset comprised deeply sampled blood TCRbeta repertoires from subjects exposed to, actively infected with, or recovered from COVID-19. A freely available public database, intended as a resource for researchers studying the immune response to SARS-CoV-2, is where the repertoires were released. The samples were drawn from the first 160 participants of the ongoing ImmuneRACE study and from 1,254 subjects provided by 6 global collaborators. Nearly every sample came with metadata listing a de-identified subject ID, COVID-19 status, age in years and sex. Where available, HLA class I and class II types were taken from metadata supplied by the sample provider and were not determined by assay-based typing.

As to this clone: Its antigen has not been determined. No much larger clone is present one base from it, and per-base qualities are unavailable.

Participants in the prospective study were aged 18 to 89 years, lived in 20 to 25 United States geographic areas, and enrolled through a virtual design. Cohort assignment in the prospective study relied on participant-reported clinical history from a screening survey and a study questionnaire. ImmuneRACE Cohort 3 recovered participants were defined by two consecutive negative NP/OP PCR tests, healthcare professional clearance, or symptom resolution. Mobile phlebotomists in the prospective study collected whole blood, serum and a nasopharyngeal or oropharyngeal swab from every participant. Over a roughly 2-month period, participants in the prospective study had the option of providing additional blood draws and questionnaires. Blood samples from the prospective study were shipped frozen or at room temperature prior to DNA extraction. Points the paper makes about the study in general: Clinical and demographic metadata were provided uncurated, with the amount varying by source and participant.

TCRbeta CDR3 regions were amplified from genomic DNA using the immunoSEQ Assay, a bias-controlled multiplex PCR. Per the source publication's procedure: Within the assay, amplification of reference gene primers was used to estimate how many nucleated cells each sample contained. To quantify the absolute abundance of each unique TCRbeta CDR3 rearrangement, sequence reads were collapsed and filtered. For each sample, productive Simpson clonality was calculated as the square root of Simpson's diversity index over productive rearrangements. In TCRdb, the immuneACCESS table is reduced to in-frame sequences with V and J assigned. These tables do not hold every clone; where another copy was compared, an unresolved V gene accounts for under half, and the others remain unexplained. For V, J and clone size, that table is used; D and trimming come from the DNA. Across this sample there are 200,000 to 250,000 clones, with about 79% seen only once. The ten largest account for 3% to 4% of the sample.

The source is a woman aged 60-75 years who had recovered from COVID-19. Specimen: PBMCs or T cells enriched from blood (not recorded which).

DNA sequence: TGTGCCAGCAGCCTTACTGGCCCGGGACAGGGTGCTTATTTT. This is translated as CASSLTGPGQGAYF. Rearrangement joined TRBV14 to TRBJ2-3, and 9 bases in between align with TRBD1. CDR1 SGHDN and CDR2 FVKESK are derived from the germline V gene. The CDR3 sequence holds 14 residues, the cysteine and phenylalanine included. The read is trimmed to its CDR3 DNA, 42 bases read in frame from base 1. After removal of 4 bases from V and 15 bases from J, the junction retains 14 bases not matched to a gene.